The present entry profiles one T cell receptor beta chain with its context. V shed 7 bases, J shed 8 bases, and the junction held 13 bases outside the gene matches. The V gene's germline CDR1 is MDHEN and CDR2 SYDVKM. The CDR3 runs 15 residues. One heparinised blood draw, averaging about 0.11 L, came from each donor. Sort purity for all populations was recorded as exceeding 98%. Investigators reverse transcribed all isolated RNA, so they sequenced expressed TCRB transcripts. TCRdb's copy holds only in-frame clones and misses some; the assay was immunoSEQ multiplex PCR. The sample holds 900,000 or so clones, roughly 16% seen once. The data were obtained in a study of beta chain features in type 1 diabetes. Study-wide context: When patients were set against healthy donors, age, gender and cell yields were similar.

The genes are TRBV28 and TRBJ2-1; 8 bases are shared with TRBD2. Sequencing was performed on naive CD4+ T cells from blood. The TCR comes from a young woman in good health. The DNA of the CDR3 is TGTGCCAGCATATTCAGCGGGAGAGGTCGGGATGAGCAGTTCTTC. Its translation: CASIFSGRGRDEQFF.